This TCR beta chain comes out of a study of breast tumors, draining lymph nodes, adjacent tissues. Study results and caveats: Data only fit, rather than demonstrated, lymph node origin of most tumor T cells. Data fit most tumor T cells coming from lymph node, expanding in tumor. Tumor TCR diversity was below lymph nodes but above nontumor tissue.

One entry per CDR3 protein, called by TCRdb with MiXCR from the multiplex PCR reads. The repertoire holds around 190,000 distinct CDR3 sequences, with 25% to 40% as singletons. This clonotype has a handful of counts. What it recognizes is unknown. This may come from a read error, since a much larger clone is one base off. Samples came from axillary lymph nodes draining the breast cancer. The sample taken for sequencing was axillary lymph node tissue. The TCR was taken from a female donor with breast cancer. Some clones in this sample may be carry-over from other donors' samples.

The CDR3 DNA is TGTGCCAGCAGCTTAGCGCTAGGACAGGGCTATAGCAATCAGCCCCAGCGTTTT. This gives the protein CASSLALGQGYSNQPQRF. The chain is built from TRBV7-9 and TRBJ1-5, with 8 bases fitting TRBD1. CDR3 length: 18 amino acids. Germline assignment: CDR1 SEHNR and CDR2 FQNEAQ (reference sequence).